The 9 T cell receptor beta chains reported below all come from one sample, sequenced in a study of T-cell memory formation after mild COVID-19. In TCRdb, the 5' RACE reads were re-called with MiXCR into one record per CDR3 protein. The sample records fewer than 250,000 distinct CDR3 sequences, approximately 15% being singletons. Input material: PBMCs or a T cell subset sorted from them (not recorded which). All receptors come from an adult woman who had mild COVID-19 (a few samples of this study predate the infection). Cell type and time point are not known.

The CDR3 DNA follows: TGTGCCACCAGCAGAGATAGAATACCAGGGGTCTATGTCTATGAGCAGTTCTTC. Translating it yields CATSRDRIPGVYVYEQFF. This chain joins TRBV15 and TRBJ2-1; D perhaps matches TRBD1 (6 bases). Trimming took 0 bases from V and 8 from J, leaving 23 bases between them. This CDR3 contains 18 residues. Germline V gene sequence: CDR1 LNHNV, CDR2 YYDKDF (reference sequence).

The chain employs TRBV9 and TRBJ2-7, with 7 bases identical to TRBD1. CDR1 is SGDLS, CDR2 YYNGEE, per germline. Trimming took 4 bases from V and 6 from J; bases not matched to a gene: 10. The CDR3 length is 14 residues. The CDR3 reads CASSKGQIPPEQYF. CDR3 in DNA: TGTGCCAGCAGCAAGGGACAGATTCCGCCCGAGCAGTACTTC. Together with reference TRBV9 and TRBJ2-7, the CDR3 gives the full variable domain: DSGVTQTPKHLITATGQRVTLRCSPRSGDLSVYWYQQSLDQGLQFLIQYYNGEERAKGNILERFSAQQFPDLHSELNLSSLELGDSALYFCASSKGQIPPEQYFGPGTRLTVT.

This chain connects TRBV11-2 to TRBJ2-5; D perhaps matches TRBD2 (6 bases). This CDR3 comprises 13 residues. Trimming left V 5 bases short and J 5 bases short, with 12 bases between. Germline lookup yields CDR1 SGHAT and CDR2 FQNNGV. CDR3 in amino acids: CASSPGVWETQYF. In DNA form, the CDR3 reads TGTGCCAGCAGCCCGGGGGTTTGGGAGACCCAGTACTTC.

This clonotype was observed a single time. The V and J genes are TRBV7-9 and TRBJ1-5; no clear D gene. Trimming took off 6 bases at V and 4 bases at J, with 16 bases between the two ends. The CDR3 runs to 15 residues. Germline-derived CDR1 and CDR2 are SEHNR and FQNEAQ (reference sequence). In nucleotides, the CDR3 is TGTGCCAGCAGGATGGAGAGGGTCGGTAATCAGCCCCAGCATTTT. Its translation is CASRMERVGNQPQHF.

The rearrangement joins TRBV11-2 to TRBJ1-5, with D hard to call. The germline V and J ends were trimmed by 5 bases and 6 bases, with 14 bases remaining between them. CDR3 length: 14 residues. Germline V lookup: CDR1 SGHAT, CDR2 FQNNGV. The CDR3 loop is CASSTAPVRQPQHF. DNA for the CDR3: TGTGCCAGCAGCACGGCCCCGGTCCGTCAGCCCCAGCATTTT.

This clonotype was counted at least ten times. V gene TRBV6-6 combines with J gene TRBJ1-5, with D unclear. This CDR3 has 15 amino acids. The germline V and J ends were trimmed by 6 bases and 0 bases, with 12 bases remaining between them. Germline V gene sequence: CDR1 MNHNY, CDR2 SVGAGI (reference sequence). The CDR3 spells CASRAWGNSNQPQHF. In nucleotides, the CDR3 is TGTGCCAGCAGGGCCTGGGGAAATAGCAATCAGCCCCAGCATTTT.

V usage is TRBV6-6 and J usage is TRBJ1-6; D is undetermined. Looked up from germline, CDR1 is MNHNY and CDR2 is SVGAGI (reference sequence). CDR3 size: 12 residues. Trimming left V 7 bases short and J 9 bases short, with 10 bases between. The CDR3 loop is CASKEGTSPLHF. The CDR3 DNA is TGTGCCAGCAAGGAGGGTACTTCACCCCTCCACTTT.

This clonotype appeared once. The chain uses TRBV7-2 and TRBJ1-2; D not resolved. Trimming cost V 1 base and J 8 bases, with 11 bases left between them. Germline V lookup: CDR1 SGHTA, CDR2 FQGNSA. The CDR3 length is 13 residues. DNA for the CDR3: TGTGCCAGCAGCTTAGGACGCGATAGGGGCTACACCTTC. Translating gives CASSLGRDRGYTF.

This clonotype was seen at least ten times. This CDR3 is CASSLGLAATDTQYF. The CDR3 coding sequence is TGTGCCAGCAGCTTAGGTTTGGCGGCCACAGATACGCAGTATTTT. This chain links TRBV7-2 with TRBJ2-3, with D hard to call. Germline V gives CDR1 SGHTA, CDR2 FQGNSA. Deletions cut 1 base from V and 2 bases from J, with 10 bases between. This CDR3 has 15 amino acids.